The 29 T cell receptor beta chains below were found in one sample sequenced in a study of blood T cell repertoires in COVID-19. Libraries were prepared by immunoSEQ multiplex PCR; TCRdb keeps only in-frame clonotypes and omits some of them. The sample has fewer than 200,000 clones, about 82% seen once. The sample taken for sequencing was peripheral blood. Receptor source: a man in his 70s with active or convalescent COVID-19.

This chain links TRBV7-9 with TRBJ1-1; D perhaps matches TRBD1 (6 bases). From germline, CDR1 is SEHNR and CDR2 FQNEAQ (reference sequence). V was clipped by 4 bases and J by 1 base, with 10 bases between them. The CDR3 spans 14 residues. The CDR3: CASSSGHQNTEAFF. CDR3 DNA sequence: TGTGCCAGCAGCTCGGGACACCAGAACACTGAAGCTTTCTTT.

J is TRBJ1-2 and V is TRBV10-3; D gene uncertain. CDR1 ENHRY and CDR2 SYGVKD come from the germline V gene. The CDR3 consists of 13 residues. V was clipped by 0 bases and J by 8 bases, with 10 bases between them. The CDR3 sequence: CAISESREGGYTF. The CDR3 DNA is TGTGCCATCAGTGAGTCGAGGGAAGGAGGCTACACCTTC.

V gene TRBV4-3 combines with J gene TRBJ2-7; 7 nucleotides match TRBD1. Germline assignment: CDR1 LGHNA and CDR2 YSLEER. The trim removed 0 bases at V and 2 bases at J, leaving 10 bases unmatched. The CDR3 contains 17 residues. CDR3 DNA: TGCGCCAGCAGCCAAGAAAAGCAGGGGGAAGAGGCCTACGAGCAGTACTTC. This codes for CASSQEKQGEEAYEQYF.

The chain joins TRBV7-6 to TRBJ1-1; 12 bases map to TRBD1. The CDR3 is 16 residues long. Germline V CDR1 and CDR2: SGHVS, FNYEAQ. The V segment lost 1 base and the J segment 11 bases; nucleotides outside the gene matches: 11. CDR3: CASSLESGTGGLGAFF. CDR3 coding DNA: TGTGCCAGCAGCTTAGAAAGTGGGACAGGGGGCCTTGGGGCTTTCTTT.

The rearrangement joins TRBV7-2 to TRBJ1-2; tentatively, D is TRBD1 (5 bases). This CDR3 region has 15 residues. V gave up 5 bases and J gave up 0 bases, with 13 bases separating them. In germline, CDR1 is SGHTA, CDR2 FQGNSA. CDR3 residues: CASSQSRVANYGYTF. CDR3 bases: TGTGCCAGCAGCCAATCCAGGGTGGCTAACTATGGCTACACCTTC.

This clone showed up just a few times. V gene TRBV14 combines with J gene TRBJ2-3, with 8 positions matching TRBD2. The CDR3 loop spans 13 amino acids. CDR1 is SGHDN and CDR2 is FVKESK in the germline V gene. The J segment lost 8 bases and the V segment lost 3 bases, leaving 4 bases of the junction unmatched. Here the CDR3 DNA reads TGTGCCAGCAGCCAGGCGGGGGGTGCTACGCAGTATTTT. It yields the protein CASSQAGGATQYF. The whole variable domain, filled in from reference TRBV14 and TRBJ2-3, reads EAGVTQFPSHSVIEKGQTVTLRCDPISGHDNLYWYRRVMGKEIKFLLHFVKESKQDESGMPNNRFLAERTGGTYSTLKVQPAELEDSGVYFCASSQAGGATQYFGPGTRLTVL.

This clone has only one observation. This chain links TRBV9 with TRBJ1-4, with 8 bases identical to TRBD1. Germline V lookup: CDR1 SGDLS, CDR2 YYNGEE. The ends lost 6 bases at V and 5 bases at J; junction bases unmatched: 3. The CDR3 is 13 residues long. CDR3 sequence (DNA): TGTGCCAGCACGAGGACAGGGAATGAAAAACTGTTTTTT. As protein: CASTRTGNEKLFF. Supplemented by reference TRBV9 and TRBJ1-4, the full variable domain reads DSGVTQTPKHLITATGQRVTLRCSPRSGDLSVYWYQQSLDQGLQFLIQYYNGEERAKGNILERFSAQQFPDLHSELNLSSLELGDSALYFCASTRTGNEKLFFGSGTQLSVL.

V usage is TRBV18 and J usage is TRBJ2-1; TRBD2 matches 8 bases. V trimming: 3 bases; J trimming: 7 bases; junction bases outside the gene matches: 8. The V gene's germline CDR1 is KGHSH and CDR2 LQKENI. This CDR3 region has 15 residues. The CDR3 bases are TGTGCCAGCTCACCTCCAGCGGGGGAAGTGAATGAGCAGTTCTTC. This sequence encodes CASSPPAGEVNEQFF.

This clone appeared a few times. V is TRBV5-1 and J is TRBJ1-6; 10 bases match TRBD1. V was pared by 4 bases and J by 9 bases, with 4 bases of the junction left unmatched. This CDR3 spans 14 amino acids. Per the germline V gene, CDR1 is SGHRS and CDR2 is YFSETQ. The CDR3 DNA reads TGCGCCAGCAGCCGGGACAGGGGTAGTTCACCCCTCCACTTT. This translates into CASSRDRGSSPLHF.

J is TRBJ2-3 and V is TRBV19, with 9 bases matching TRBD2. V lost 9 bases, J lost 4 bases, and 11 bases stayed unmatched. The CDR3 totals 15 residues. CDR1 and CDR2 from the germline V gene are LNHDA and SQIVND (reference sequence). The CDR3 region has the DNA TGTGCCAGCAGCGTGGGGCGGGGGGGCGCAGATACGCAGTATTTT. Translating it yields CASSVGRGGADTQYF.

The DNA of the CDR3 is TGTGCCAGCAGCTTAAATTATCATGGCTACACCTTC. This translates into CASSLNYHGYTF. The chain recombines TRBV7-8 with TRBJ1-2, with D unclear. CDR1 SGHVS and CDR2 FQNEAQ come from the germline V gene. The V gene lost 2 bases and the J gene lost 6 bases, with 7 bases spanning the gap. The CDR3 has 12 residues. The whole variable domain, filled in from reference TRBV7-8 and TRBJ1-2, reads GAGVSQSPRYKVAKRGQDVALRCDPISGHVSLFWYQQALGQGPEFLTYFQNEAQLDKSGLPSDRFFAERPEGSVSTLKIQRTQQEDSAVYLCASSLNYHGYTFGSGTRLTVV.

The CDR3 DNA reads TGTGCCAGCAGCCAACAGACAGGGTCTGGAAACACCATATATTTT. Translation: CASSQQTGSGNTIYF. The chain recombines TRBV5-4 with TRBJ1-3; the match to TRBD1 covers 7 bases. V lost 4 bases and J lost 1; bases outside the gene matches: 5. This CDR3 comprises 15 residues. Per germline, CDR1 SGHNT and CDR2 YYREEE (reference sequence).

The chain is built from TRBV11-2 and TRBJ2-2; D may be TRBD2 (6 bases). V dropped 6 bases and J dropped 2 bases, with 10 bases sitting between them. Germline V gene sequence: CDR1 SGHAT, CDR2 FQNNGV. This CDR3 has 14 residues. CDR3 sequence (DNA): TGTGCCAGCAGTTGGGACTTCAACACCGGGGAGCTGTTTTTT. It encodes CASSWDFNTGELFF. Using reference TRBV11-2 and TRBJ2-2 for the parts outside the CDR3, the full variable domain is EAGVAQSPRYKIIEKRQSVAFWCNPISGHATLYWYQQILGQGPKLLIQFQNNGVVDDSQLPKDRFSAERLKGVDSTLKIQPAKLEDSAVYLCASSWDFNTGELFFGEGSRLTVL.

The rearrangement joins TRBV7-8 to TRBJ1-4; TRBD1 matches 10 bases. The length of the CDR3 is 16 residues. Looked up from germline, CDR1 is SGHVS and CDR2 is FQNEAQ. The ends lost 5 bases at V and 4 bases at J; junction bases unmatched: 7. Here the CDR3 reads CASSRGQGVFNEKLFF. The CDR3 region has the DNA TGTGCCAGCAGCCGAGGACAGGGGGTATTTAATGAAAAACTGTTTTTT. Complete variable domain (other parts from reference TRBV7-8 and TRBJ1-4): GAGVSQSPRYKVAKRGQDVALRCDPISGHVSLFWYQQALGQGPEFLTYFQNEAQLDKSGLPSDRFFAERPEGSVSTLKIQRTQQEDSAVYLCASSRGQGVFNEKLFFGSGTQLSVL.

CDR3 bases: TGTGCCACCAGCAGACCCGCCGAGCGGGAGGACTCTTACACAGATACGCAGTATTTT. It yields the protein CATSRPAEREDSYTDTQYF. This chain connects TRBV15 to TRBJ2-3; 9 bases agree with TRBD2. The CDR3 is made up of 19 amino acids. With 2 bases clipped from V and 2 bases from J, the junction kept 14 bases outside the gene matches. Germline CDR1 is LNHNV and CDR2 is YYDKDF (reference sequence).

The gene calls are TRBV14 and TRBJ2-5, with 7 bases aligning to TRBD2. The length of the CDR3 is 15 residues. J lost 5 bases, V lost 0 bases, and 6 bases had no gene match. In germline, CDR1 is SGHDN, CDR2 FVKESK. Written as DNA, the CDR3 is TGTGCCAGCAGCCAAGAAATGGGGGGGTTGGAGACCCAGTACTTC. Its translation is CASSQEMGGLETQYF. Full variable domain (outside the CDR3, taken from reference TRBV14 and TRBJ2-5): EAGVTQFPSHSVIEKGQTVTLRCDPISGHDNLYWYRRVMGKEIKFLLHFVKESKQDESGMPNNRFLAERTGGTYSTLKVQPAELEDSGVYFCASSQEMGGLETQYFGPGTRLLVL.

This sequence joins TRBV21-1 and TRBJ1-3; no DNA check was done on the table's D call, TRBD1. TRBV21-1 is classified as a pseudogene. The CDR3 covers 15 residues. The chain's CDR3 is CASSRQPSSGNTIYF. The CDR3 DNA is TGTGCCAGCAGCCGACAGCCGAGCTCTGGAAACACCATATATTTT.

The V gene is TRBV29-1, the J gene TRBJ2-4, with D perhaps matching TRBD2 (5 bases). V lost 2 bases and J lost 8, with 13 bases in between. CDR1 is SQVTM and CDR2 is ANQGSEA in the germline V gene. The CDR3 length is 13 residues. The CDR3 DNA reads TGCAGCGTTGAACTAGCATCGGAGGACATTCAGTACTTC. This gives the protein CSVELASEDIQYF.

This chain joins TRBV6-6 and TRBJ1-3, with 7 bases identical to TRBD1. J gave up 1 base and V 5 bases, and 11 bases lay outside the gene matches. The CDR3 covers 17 residues. Germline CDR1 is MNHNY and CDR2 is SVGAGI (reference sequence). CDR3 nucleotides: TGTGCCAGCAGTCCGGGCAGGGGGTTGATTTCTGGAAACACCATATATTTT. Amino acids: CASSPGRGLISGNTIYF.

The chain uses TRBV24-1 and TRBJ2-1; D possibly corresponds to TRBD2 (6 bases). Germline V gene sequence: CDR1 KGHDR, CDR2 SFDVKD. The CDR3 is 14 residues long. V was pared by 3 bases and J by 9 bases, with 14 bases between. CDR3 loop: CATSDGGKVGEQFF. DNA of the CDR3: TGTGCCACCAGTGATGGGGGGAAAGTGGGTGAGCAGTTCTTC.

The V gene is TRBV18, the J gene TRBJ1-2; TRBD1 matches 10 bases. V shed 3 bases, J shed 4 bases, and the junction held 2 bases outside the gene matches. This CDR3 is built from 14 residues. From germline, CDR1 is KGHSH and CDR2 LQKENI. CDR3 amino acids: CASSPDRGSYGYTF. The CDR3 nucleotides read TGTGCCAGCTCACCGGACAGGGGGAGCTATGGCTACACCTTC.

The rearrangement joins TRBV4-1 to TRBJ2-7, with 7 bases identical to TRBD1. This CDR3 has 13 residues. Per the germline V gene, CDR1 is MGHRA and CDR2 is YSYEKL. V dropped 3 bases and J dropped 7; count of bases not matched to a gene: 6. This CDR3 reads CASSHVQGNEQYF. The DNA of the CDR3 is TGCGCCAGCAGCCACGTACAGGGGAATGAGCAGTACTTC.

The V gene is TRBV9, the J gene TRBJ1-3; 12 bases are shared with TRBD1. Germline V gene sequence: CDR1 SGDLS, CDR2 YYNGEE. Unmatched junction bases numbered 1, after V lost 0 bases and J lost 6 bases. The CDR3 totals 15 residues. CDR3 DNA: TGTGCCAGCAGCGTAGAGGGACAGGGGGCAAACACCATATATTTT. Translating it yields CASSVEGQGANTIYF.

This chain connects TRBV5-1 to TRBJ1-4; D remains ambiguous. Between the trimmed V and J ends, which lost 3 bases and 7 bases, there was a span of 13 bases. CDR1 and CDR2 (germline): SGHRS, YFSETQ. There are 14 residues in the CDR3. CDR3 loop: CASSWTGRAEKLFF. The CDR3 DNA follows: TGCGCCAGCAGCTGGACGGGGAGAGCTGAAAAACTGTTTTTT.

The V and J genes are TRBV3-1 (or the pseudogene TRBV3-2) and TRBJ1-1; D call uncertain. Trimming removed 0 bases at V and 0 bases at J, with 5 bases between. The CDR3 runs to 14 residues. Per the germline V gene, CDR1 is LGHDT and CDR2 is YNNKEL (reference sequence). DNA of the CDR3: TGTGCCAGCAGCCAAGACCTAATGAACACTGAAGCTTTCTTT. Amino acid sequence: CASSQDLMNTEAFF.

This clone was picked up a small number of times. The chain combines TRBV6-6 with TRBJ1-5, with a possible D match to TRBD1 (6 bases). Deletions cut 5 bases from V and 5 bases from J, with 13 bases between. The CDR3 runs to 14 residues. Germline CDR1 is MNHNY and CDR2 is SVGAGI (reference sequence). As DNA, the CDR3 is TGTGCCAGCAGTCTGGACAGAACCGATCAGCCCCAGCATTTT. Amino acid sequence: CASSLDRTDQPQHF.

The gene calls are TRBV19 and TRBJ1-2; no firm D call. This CDR3 contains 12 residues. Germline V gene sequence: CDR1 LNHDA, CDR2 SQIVND (reference sequence). V was pared by 4 bases and J by 5 bases, with 8 bases between. The CDR3 nucleotides are TGTGCCAGTAGTAGAACAGAATATGGCTACACCTTC. This sequence encodes CASSRTEYGYTF.

The J gene is TRBJ2-1, the V gene TRBV5-4; D ambiguous. This CDR3 comprises 12 residues. V was cut by 2 bases and J by 6 bases, with 6 bases left in between. Germline lookup yields CDR1 SGHNT and CDR2 YYREEE (reference sequence). The CDR3 bases are TGTGCCAGCAGCTTTAATTCCAATGAGCAGTTCTTC. Translating it yields CASSFNSNEQFF.

The chain joins TRBV5-1 to TRBJ2-1; D remains ambiguous. Between the trimmed V and J ends, which lost 4 bases and 0 bases, there was a span of 8 bases. The germline gives CDR1 SGHRS, CDR2 YFSETQ. This CDR3 spans 14 amino acids. CDR3 residues: CASSDSTSYNEQFF. CDR3 bases: TGCGCCAGCAGCGACTCTACCTCCTACAATGAGCAGTTCTTC.